The clone carrying this T cell receptor beta chain was recorded a few times. The data were taken from a study of blood T cell repertoires in COVID-19. Study-level information: Collection of acute and convalescent COVID-19 samples took place in the United States, Italy and Spain.

Trimming took 6 bases from V and 4 from J; bases not matched to a gene: 4. Germline CDR1 DFQATT, CDR2 SNEGSKA (reference sequence). The CDR3 sequence is 12 residues long. The table came from immunoSEQ multiplex PCR; TCRdb's copy has only in-frame clones and leaves some out. The table includes approximately 28,000 clones, 81% detected once. The chain uses TRBV20-1 and TRBJ2-5, with 8 positions matching TRBD1. Sequences were obtained from peripheral blood. This receptor was obtained from a woman aged 60 to 75 with acute or convalescent COVID-19. CDR3 region: CSASDRGETQYF. DNA of the CDR3: TGCAGTGCAAGTGACAGGGGAGAGACCCAGTACTTC.